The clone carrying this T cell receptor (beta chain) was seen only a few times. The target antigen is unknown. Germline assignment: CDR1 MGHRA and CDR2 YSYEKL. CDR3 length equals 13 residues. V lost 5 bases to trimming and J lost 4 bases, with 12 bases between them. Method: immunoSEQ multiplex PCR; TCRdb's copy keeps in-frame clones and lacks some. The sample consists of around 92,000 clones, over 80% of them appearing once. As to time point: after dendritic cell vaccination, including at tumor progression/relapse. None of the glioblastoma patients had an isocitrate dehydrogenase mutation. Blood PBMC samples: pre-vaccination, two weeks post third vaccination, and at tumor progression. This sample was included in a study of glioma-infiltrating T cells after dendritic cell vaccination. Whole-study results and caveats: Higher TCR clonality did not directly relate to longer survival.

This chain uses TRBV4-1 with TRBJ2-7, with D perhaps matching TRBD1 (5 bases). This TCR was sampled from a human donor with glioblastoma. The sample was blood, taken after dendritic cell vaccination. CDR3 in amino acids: CASSIETAYEQYF. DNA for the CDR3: TGCGCCAGCAGCATAGAGACAGCTTACGAGCAGTACTTC.